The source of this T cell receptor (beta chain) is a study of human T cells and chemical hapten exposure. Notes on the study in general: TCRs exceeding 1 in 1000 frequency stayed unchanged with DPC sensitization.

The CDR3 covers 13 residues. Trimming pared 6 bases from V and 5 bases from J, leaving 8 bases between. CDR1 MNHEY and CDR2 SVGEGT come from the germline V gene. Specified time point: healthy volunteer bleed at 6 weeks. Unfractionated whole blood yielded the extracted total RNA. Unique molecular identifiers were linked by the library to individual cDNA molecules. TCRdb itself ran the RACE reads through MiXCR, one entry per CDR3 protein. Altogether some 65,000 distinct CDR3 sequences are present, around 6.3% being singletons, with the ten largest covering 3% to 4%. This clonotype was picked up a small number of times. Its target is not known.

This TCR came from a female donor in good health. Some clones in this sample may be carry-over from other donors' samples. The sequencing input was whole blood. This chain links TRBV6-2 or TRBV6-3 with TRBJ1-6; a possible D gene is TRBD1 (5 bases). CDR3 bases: TGTGCCAGCAGCCGGGACGATAATTCACCCCTCCACTTT. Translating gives CASSRDDNSPLHF.